The next 18 T cell receptor beta chains were all read from a single sample in a study of blood T cell repertoires in COVID-19. Profiled with immunoSEQ multiplex PCR; TCRdb holds only in-frame clones, not every one. The sample records 60,000 to 75,000 clones, around 80% being singletons. Sequenced material: peripheral blood. The receptors originated from a woman aged 80 or over with acute or convalescent COVID-19.

J is TRBJ2-5 and V is TRBV18; D gene unclear. Germline CDR1 KGHSH, CDR2 LQKENI. The CDR3 is 11 amino acids. Trimming stripped 5 bases from V and 2 bases from J, with 3 bases between. DNA for the CDR3: TGTGCCAGCTCATCTCAAGAGACCCAGTACTTC. Protein sequence: CASSSQETQYF. Looking up the rest from reference TRBV18 and TRBJ2-5 gives the full variable domain: NAGVMQNPRHLVRRRGQEARLRCSPMKGHSHVYWYRQLPEEGLKFMVYLQKENIIDESGMPKERFSAEFPKEGPSILRIQQVVRGDSAAYFCASSSQETQYFGPGTRLLVL.

The rearrangement uses TRBV19 and TRBJ1-2, with 8 positions matching TRBD1. CDR1 and CDR2 (germline): LNHDA, SQIVND (reference sequence). This CDR3 region has 14 residues. V shed 6 bases, J shed 6 bases, and the junction held 9 bases outside the gene matches. CDR3 residues: CASSELDRVDGYTF. The CDR3 DNA reads TGTGCCAGTAGCGAGCTGGACAGGGTTGATGGCTACACCTTC.

The V gene is TRBV5-1, the J gene TRBJ1-1; 7 positions agree with TRBD1. This CDR3 spans 16 amino acids. Unmatched junction bases numbered 6, after V lost 0 bases and J lost 1 base. The V gene's germline CDR1 is SGHRS and CDR2 YFSETQ. CDR3 residues: CASSLVPGTENTEAFF. CDR3 bases: TGCGCCAGCAGCTTGGTTCCCGGGACAGAGAACACTGAAGCTTTCTTT.

The chain couples TRBV12-5 to TRBJ2-5; the D gene is possibly TRBD1 (6 bases). This CDR3 contains 14 residues. V gave up 1 base and J gave up 6 bases, with 12 bases separating them. Germline CDR1 LGHNT, CDR2 FRNRAP. As DNA, the CDR3 is TGTGCTAGTGGTTTGGGGCAGGGGTGGAAGACCCAGTACTTC. Protein sequence: CASGLGQGWKTQYF.

This clone was found once. The V gene is TRBV6-6, the J gene TRBJ1-2; 12 bases agree with TRBD1. V was pared by 5 bases and J by 7 bases, with 2 bases of the junction left unmatched. CDR1 is MNHNY and CDR2 is SVGAGI in the germline V gene (reference sequence). CDR3 length: 13 amino acids. In DNA, the CDR3 is TGTGCCAGCAGTAGGGACAGGGGGCCTGGCTACACCTTC. Protein: CASSRDRGPGYTF.

This chain joins TRBV18 and TRBJ1-1, with no clear D. The CDR3 extends over 16 amino acids. The germline V gene has CDR1 KGHSH and CDR2 LQKENI. Deletions cut 1 base from V and 2 bases from J, with 14 bases between. The CDR3 loop is CASSPLLPGRNTEAFF. CDR3 coding DNA: TGTGCCAGCTCACCACTGTTGCCGGGAAGAAACACTGAAGCTTTCTTT.

This clone has more than one count but fewer than ten. The chain joins TRBV27 to TRBJ1-1; no reliable D call. CDR3 length equals 14 residues. CDR1 is MNHEY and CDR2 is SMNVEV in the germline V gene (reference sequence). With 7 bases removed from V and 3 bases from J, the gap between germline ends came to 15 bases. DNA of the CDR3: TGTGCCAGCAAAAACTGGGCCCCCGACACTGAAGCTTTCTTT. Amino acids: CASKNWAPDTEAFF.

The V and J genes are TRBV6-5 and TRBJ2-3, with a tentative D call TRBD1 (5 bases). Germline CDR1 is MNHEY and CDR2 is SVGAGI. V lost 10 bases to trimming and J lost 6 bases, with 14 bases between them. The CDR3 covers 12 residues. The chain's CDR3 is CATRQGRDTQYF. The CDR3 DNA reads TGTGCCACCAGGCAGGGTAGGGATACGCAGTATTTT.

In its sample, this clone was seen once. This chain links TRBV11-3 with TRBJ2-3; 7 bases map to TRBD1. V was clipped by 5 bases and J by 3 bases; unmatched bases: 5. The CDR3 has 14 amino acids. The V gene's germline CDR1 is SGHNT and CDR2 YENEEA. The chain's CDR3 is CASSRGRGTDTQYF. For the CDR3, the DNA is TGTGCCAGCAGCAGGGGGCGAGGAACAGATACGCAGTATTTT.

The chain has TRBV5-1 and TRBJ2-1; 7 bases are a match to TRBD2. Germline V gene data show CDR1 as SGHRS and CDR2 as YFSETQ. The ends lost 0 bases at V and 6 bases at J; junction bases unmatched: 12. This CDR3 has 17 residues. CDR3 DNA: TGCGCCAGCAGCTTGGCACCGGGGGGTTCCGGGATCAATGAGCAGTTCTTC. Translation gives CASSLAPGGSGINEQFF. Supplemented by reference TRBV5-1 and TRBJ2-1, the full variable domain reads KAGVTQTPRYLIKTRGQQVTLSCSPISGHRSVSWYQQTPGQGLQFLFEYFSETQRNKGNFPGRFSGRQFSNSRSEMNVSTLELGDSALYLCASSLAPGGSGINEQFFGPGTRLTVL.

The rearrangement uses TRBV5-4 and TRBJ2-7; 13 bases match TRBD2. V shed 5 bases and J 5 bases; nucleotides not matched to a gene: 7. The CDR3 length is 15 residues. Germline CDR1 SGHNT, CDR2 YYREEE (reference sequence). The CDR3 coding sequence is TGTGCCAGCAGAACTAGCGGGGGGGCCTTCAACGAGCAGTACTTC. Protein: CASRTSGGAFNEQYF.

This sequence joins TRBV11-2 and TRBJ2-3, with 9 positions matching TRBD2. Germline CDR1 is SGHAT and CDR2 is FQNNGV. Losses at the gene ends were 0 bases for V and 3 bases for J; bases not matched to a gene: 7. This CDR3 region has 17 residues. The CDR3 nucleotides are TGTGCCAGCAGCTTAGATGAAAGCGGGGGGTTAACAGATACGCAGTATTTT. Translated, it gives CASSLDESGGLTDTQYF.

This chain connects TRBV29-1 to TRBJ1-1; TRBD1 is a possible D gene (5 bases). Between the trimmed V and J ends, which lost 6 bases and 0 bases, there was a span of 20 bases. Germline V lookup: CDR1 SQVTM, CDR2 ANQGSEA. The length of the CDR3 is 16 residues. The CDR3 nucleotides are TGCAGCGTATCGGGGGGACCGGGAGGGATGAACACTGAAGCTTTCTTT. It encodes CSVSGGPGGMNTEAFF.

This chain connects TRBV6-6 to TRBJ2-1, with D tentatively TRBD2 (7 bases). The CDR3 is 16 amino acids. The V gene's germline CDR1 is MNHNY and CDR2 SVGAGI (reference sequence). V dropped 6 bases and J dropped 5 bases, with 20 bases sitting between them. This chain's CDR3 is CASSPLGGPPNNEQFF. CDR3 coding DNA: TGTGCCAGCAGCCCACTCGGGGGGCCGCCGAACAATGAGCAGTTCTTC.

The chain uses TRBV9 and TRBJ2-5; 12 nucleotides align to TRBD2. Germline V CDR1 and CDR2: SGDLS, YYNGEE. The V and J ends lost 0 bases and 5 bases, in that order; junction bases with no gene match: 11. The CDR3 length is 18 residues. The CDR3 is CASSVGDPSGGVPETQYF. The CDR3 coding sequence is TGTGCCAGCAGCGTAGGGGATCCTAGCGGGGGGGTCCCGGAGACCCAGTACTTC.

CDR3 protein: CASGSFGGRRETQYF. CDR3 in DNA: TGTGCCAGCGGCTCATTCGGGGGGCGAAGGGAGACCCAGTACTTC. The chain has TRBV6-5 and TRBJ2-5, with a tentative D call TRBD2 (7 bases). Germline CDR1 and CDR2: MNHEY and SVGAGI. Trimming removed 8 bases from V and 5 bases from J, with 21 bases in between. The CDR3 extends over 15 amino acids.

The gene calls are TRBV18 and TRBJ1-5; D not resolved. Trimming left V 2 bases short and J 3 bases short, with 11 bases between. CDR1 and CDR2 from the germline V gene are KGHSH and LQKENI. This CDR3 has 15 residues. CDR3 sequence: CASSPGGLDNQPQHF. CDR3 sequence (DNA): TGTGCCAGCTCACCAGGAGGCCTAGACAATCAGCCCCAGCATTTT.

This clone was seen a handful of times. The V and J genes are TRBV19 and TRBJ1-5; no clear D gene. V shed 3 bases and J shed 6 bases, with 12 bases lying between them. Per germline, CDR1 LNHDA and CDR2 SQIVND (reference sequence). CDR3 size: 14 residues. Here the CDR3 reads CASSIRGVGQPQHF. The DNA of the CDR3 is TGTGCCAGTAGTATTCGGGGTGTCGGTCAGCCCCAGCATTTT. Full variable domain (remainder filled in from reference TRBV19 and TRBJ1-5): DGGITQSPKYLFRKEGQNVTLSCEQNLNHDAMYWYRQDPGQGLRLIYYSQIVNDFQKGDIAEGYSVSREKKESFPLTVTSAQKNPTAFYLCASSIRGVGQPQHFGDGTRLSIL.